The next 29 T cell receptor beta chains were all read from a single sample in a study of T-cell reconstitution after alpha-beta-depleted transplantation in children. A TCRbeta library incorporating unique molecular identifiers was prepared. TCRdb re-called the PCR reads through MiXCR, storing one row per CDR3 protein. Of about 980,000 distinct CDR3 sequences in the sample, 25% to 30% are singletons; the top ten hold roughly 31%. The input for sequencing was PBMCs, mostly from graft donor cells, taken 360 days after TCRalphabeta/CD19-depleted stem cell transplant. The receptor set was obtained from a boy younger than two who had a stem cell transplant for SCID, so the T cells may come from the graft donor.

The chain employs TRBV25-1 and TRBJ2-7; TRBD1 or TRBD2 may be the D gene (7 bases each). CDR3 size: 16 residues. The V and J ends lost 5 bases and 3 bases respectively, with 20 bases between them. Looked up from germline, CDR1 is MGHDK and CDR2 is SYGVNS. CDR3 sequence reads: CASSPTGEGTDYEQYF. For the CDR3, the DNA is TGTGCCAGCAGTCCCACAGGGGAGGGGACCGACTACGAGCAGTACTTC.

V usage is TRBV20-1 and J usage is TRBJ2-3; 9 nucleotides align to TRBD2. The CDR3 spans 16 residues. V lost 0 bases to trimming and J lost 4 bases; unmatched junction nucleotides: 8. Germline V gene sequence: CDR1 DFQATT, CDR2 SNEGSKA (reference sequence). The CDR3 bases are TGCAGTGCTAGAGATCTGCTTAGCGGGGGCGCAGATACGCAGTATTTT. It is translated as CSARDLLSGGADTQYF.

The rearrangement links TRBV12-5 to TRBJ2-5; the D is unclear. Deletions cut 5 bases from V and 5 bases from J, with 15 bases between. This CDR3 is 14 amino acids long. CDR1 LGHNT and CDR2 FRNRAP come from the germline V gene. The CDR3 reads CASGHIRLAETQYF. As DNA, the CDR3 is TGTGCTAGTGGTCACATTCGCCTGGCGGAGACCCAGTACTTC. The full variable domain, in which reference TRBV12-5 and TRBJ2-5 provide the parts outside the CDR3, is DARVTQTPRHKVTEMGQEVTMRCQPILGHNTVFWYRQTMMQGLELLAYFRNRAPLDDSGMPKDRFSAEMPDATLATLKIQPSEPRDSAVYFCASGHIRLAETQYFGPGTRLLVL.

A single count supports this clonotype. The chain couples TRBV3-1 to TRBJ2-5; D is perhaps TRBD1 (6 bases). With 1 base removed from V and 4 bases from J, the gap between germline ends came to 13 bases. Germline V lookup: CDR1 LGHDT, CDR2 YNNKEL (reference sequence). The CDR3 totals 15 residues. CDR3 residues: CASSQGRIGGETQYF. The CDR3 bases are TGTGCCAGCAGCCAAGGGAGGATAGGGGGAGAGACCCAGTACTTC.

Only a few counts were recorded for this clonotype. The CDR3 DNA sequence: TGTGCCAGCAGCAGCTCGGGACTGCTAGAGCAGTACTTC. This codes for CASSSSGLLEQYF. This chain connects TRBV5-5 to TRBJ2-7, with D tentatively TRBD2 (6 bases). The CDR3 covers 13 residues. V was clipped by 4 bases and J by 7 bases, with 15 bases between them. Germline V gene lookup returns CDR1 SGHKS and CDR2 YYEKEE (reference sequence).

V and J are TRBV11-1 and TRBJ1-2, with TRBD1 as a possible D gene (6 bases). Trimming took off 5 bases at V and 5 bases at J, with 24 bases between the two ends. CDR3 length: 17 amino acids. The germline CDR1 and CDR2 sequences are SGHAT and FQDESV (reference sequence). The CDR3 coding sequence is TGTGCCAGCAGCACGGCAGATAAACGGACAGTTGGATATGGCTACACCTTC. Protein product: CASSTADKRTVGYGYTF. The whole variable domain, filled in from reference TRBV11-1 and TRBJ1-2, reads EAEVAQSPRYKITEKSQAVAFWCDPISGHATLYWYRQILGQGPELLVQFQDESVVDDSQLPKDRFSAERLKGVDSTLKIQPAELGDSAMYLCASSTADKRTVGYGYTFGSGTRLTVV.

This clonotype was detected only a few times. The chain couples TRBV10-3 to TRBJ1-5; TRBD1 matches at 9 bases. V was pared by 6 bases and J by 6 bases, with 9 bases of the junction left unmatched. CDR1 is ENHRY, CDR2 SYGVKD, per germline. This CDR3 has 15 amino acids. The CDR3 loop is CAISATGGRSQPQHF. The CDR3 DNA reads as TGTGCCATCAGCGCTACAGGGGGCAGGAGTCAGCCCCAGCATTTT.

The chain is built from TRBV7-2 and TRBJ2-3; 9 positions match TRBD2. The germline V gene encodes CDR1 SGHTA and CDR2 FQGNSA. Trimming took 4 bases from V and 8 from J; bases not matched to a gene: 16. CDR3 length: 17 amino acids. The CDR3 is CASSSSAIAGAMGTQYF. The CDR3 bases are TGTGCCAGCAGCTCTTCGGCAATAGCGGGAGCAATGGGTACGCAGTATTTT.

With regard to this clonotype: It may be a read error: a sequence one base away is much more abundant. The rearrangement links TRBV29-1 to TRBJ2-7, with 11 bases lining up with TRBD1. The trim removed 3 bases at V and 5 bases at J, leaving 6 bases unmatched. Germline V lookup: CDR1 SQVTM, CDR2 ANQGSEA. CDR3 length equals 14 residues. The CDR3 nucleotides read TGCAGCGTTGAGCCGGGACAGGGGGACCACGAGCAGTACTTC. This codes for CSVEPGQGDHEQYF.

This clonotype has more than one count but fewer than ten. V and J are TRBV7-8 and TRBJ1-5; D might be TRBD1 (5 bases). The length of the CDR3 is 14 residues. V gave up 2 bases and J gave up 8 bases, with 13 bases separating them. Germline values: CDR1 SGHVS, CDR2 FQNEAQ. Here the CDR3 DNA reads TGTGCCAGCAGCTTAAAGACAGAGAATAAGCCCCAGCATTTT. Its protein product is CASSLKTENKPQHF.

CDR3 amino acids: CASSPDRTGGEKLFF. The CDR3 DNA sequence: TGTGCCAGCTCACCAGACCGGACAGGCGGAGAAAAACTGTTTTTT. The chain carries TRBV18 and TRBJ1-4; 7 bases are shared with TRBD1. Germline V lookup: CDR1 KGHSH, CDR2 LQKENI. This CDR3 is 15 amino acids long. V was pared by 2 bases and J by 8 bases, with 8 bases of the junction left unmatched.

This clonotype has a handful of counts. The CDR3 loop reads CSASERGDAYEQYF. Written as DNA, the CDR3 is TGCAGTGCTAGCGAGCGGGGGGATGCCTACGAGCAGTACTTC. The chain couples TRBV20-1 to TRBJ2-7; 9 bases are a match to TRBD2. The CDR3 loop spans 14 amino acids. After removal of 3 bases from V and 2 bases from J, the junction contained 5 bases not matched to a gene. CDR1 and CDR2 (germline): DFQATT, SNEGSKA (reference sequence).

The J gene is TRBJ2-7, the V gene TRBV4-3; possibly TRBD1 for D (7 bases). The CDR3 covers 15 residues. Trimming removed 2 bases at V and 7 bases at J, with 18 bases between. In germline, CDR1 is LGHNA, CDR2 YSLEER. For the CDR3, the DNA is TGCGCCAGCAGCCAATACCAGGGGGGCTCGGGTGAGCAGTACTTC. Its protein is CASSQYQGGSGEQYF.

This clonotype has just a few counts. The CDR3 protein is CASSLDRQGEKLFF. The CDR3 nucleotides are TGCGCCAGCAGCTTGGACAGACAGGGTGAAAAACTGTTTTTT. The chain has TRBV5-1 and TRBJ1-4, with 7 bases identical to TRBD1. The CDR3 is made up of 14 amino acids. Germline assignment: CDR1 SGHRS and CDR2 YFSETQ. V was pared by 0 bases and J by 7 bases, with 3 bases of the junction left unmatched.

The V call is TRBV12-3 or TRBV12-4, the J call TRBJ2-1; 9 bases align to TRBD1. The CDR3 contains 14 residues. V lost 5 bases to trimming and J lost 8 bases; unmatched junction nucleotides: 7. DNA for the CDR3: TGTGCCAGCAGTGAGACAGGGGGGGTTGATGAGCAGTTCTTC. This sequence encodes CASSETGGVDEQFF.

This clonotype has more than one count but fewer than ten. V gene TRBV20-1 combines with J gene TRBJ2-5, with 9 positions matching TRBD2. The CDR3 consists of 14 residues. Germline loops: CDR1 DFQATT, CDR2 SNEGSKA (reference sequence). With V trimmed by 1 base and J by 1 base, 1 base remained unmatched. The CDR3 here is CSARGGLAQETQYF. CDR3 DNA: TGCAGTGCTAGAGGGGGACTAGCCCAAGAGACCCAGTACTTC.

This chain joins TRBV29-1 and TRBJ1-1; D remains unclear. Germline V lookup: CDR1 SQVTM, CDR2 ANQGSEA. Trimming cost V 4 bases and J 1 base, with 7 bases left between them. There are 12 residues in the CDR3. CDR3 sequence reads: CSVARPNTEAFF. The CDR3 bases are TGCAGCGTTGCCAGACCGAACACTGAAGCTTTCTTT.

The chain employs TRBV9 and TRBJ2-1; 9 nucleotides line up with TRBD1. This CDR3 has 14 residues. Germline assignment: CDR1 SGDLS and CDR2 YYNGEE. V lost 0 bases, J lost 8 bases, and 3 bases stayed unmatched. The CDR3 spells CASSVVDRGDEQFF. As DNA, the CDR3 is TGTGCCAGCAGCGTAGTGGACAGGGGCGATGAGCAGTTCTTC.

This chain joins TRBV5-1 and TRBJ2-1; 7 bases fit TRBD2. V dropped 4 bases and J dropped 9; count of bases not matched to a gene: 10. There are 14 residues in the CDR3. CDR1 is SGHRS and CDR2 is YFSETQ in the germline V gene. CDR3 sequence (DNA): TGCGCCAGCAGCCAACCCCTCACGGGAGGTGAGCAGTTCTTC. Translation gives CASSQPLTGGEQFF.

The chain joins TRBV7-3 to TRBJ2-3, with a possible D match to TRBD2 (6 bases). This CDR3 contains 13 residues. V dropped 8 bases and J dropped 3 bases, with 12 bases sitting between them. Germline V lookup: CDR1 SGHTA, CDR2 FQGTGA. CDR3 amino acids: CASGRGITDTQYF. The DNA for the CDR3 is TGTGCCAGCGGCCGGGGGATAACAGATACGCAGTATTTT.

This chain joins TRBV20-1 and TRBJ2-1; 12 positions agree with TRBD2. The CDR3 runs 17 residues. The trim removed 5 bases at V and 0 bases at J, leaving 8 bases unmatched. The germline V gene encodes CDR1 DFQATT and CDR2 SNEGSKA (reference sequence). The CDR3 sequence is CSAPTSGGRSSYNEQFF. CDR3 nucleotide sequence: TGCAGTGCTCCCACTAGCGGGGGGCGAAGCTCCTACAATGAGCAGTTCTTC.

This chain joins TRBV20-1 and TRBJ2-5; 10 nucleotides align to TRBD2. Looked up from germline, CDR1 is DFQATT and CDR2 is SNEGSKA (reference sequence). The ends lost 6 bases at V and 1 base at J; junction bases unmatched: 8. This CDR3 region has 15 residues. CDR3 DNA: TGCAGTGCCCGGCGGAGACTAGCGGGCCAAGAGACCCAGTACTTC. Translation gives CSARRRLAGQETQYF.

The J gene is TRBJ2-7, the V gene TRBV3-1; tentatively, D is TRBD2 (6 bases). Germline CDR1 LGHDT, CDR2 YNNKEL (reference sequence). The CDR3 totals 12 residues. The V and J ends lost 2 bases and 5 bases respectively, with 7 bases between them. The CDR3 DNA reads TGTGCCAGCAGCCAATCTAGCGACGAGCAGTACTTC. Its translation: CASSQSSDEQYF.

The chain employs TRBV7-8 and TRBJ2-7; perhaps TRBD1 as D (5 bases). Deletions cut 0 bases from V and 2 bases from J, with 11 bases between. CDR3 size: 15 residues. CDR1 and CDR2 from the germline V gene are SGHVS and FQNEAQ. The CDR3: CASSLAAQGTYEQYF. The DNA of the CDR3 is TGTGCCAGCAGCTTAGCCGCGCAGGGAACCTACGAGCAGTACTTC. The variable domain in full, with the rest retrieved from reference TRBV7-8 and TRBJ2-7, is GAGVSQSPRYKVAKRGQDVALRCDPISGHVSLFWYQQALGQGPEFLTYFQNEAQLDKSGLPSDRFFAERPEGSVSTLKIQRTQQEDSAVYLCASSLAAQGTYEQYFGPGTRLTVT.

The chain carries TRBV5-1 and TRBJ2-1; TRBD1 is a possible D gene (6 bases). Trimming removed 1 base from V and 11 bases from J, with 19 bases in between. CDR3 size: 15 residues. Germline CDR1 SGHRS, CDR2 YFSETQ. CDR3 residues: CASSLISGSRDKQFF. The CDR3 nucleotides read TGCGCCAGCAGCTTGATTTCAGGGTCCAGGGACAAGCAGTTCTTC.

The CDR3 protein is CASSLLTGGVFSEAFF. The CDR3 region has the DNA TGCGCCAGCAGCTTGCTTACAGGGGGCGTATTTTCTGAAGCTTTCTTT. The gene calls are TRBV5-1 and TRBJ1-1; 9 bases map to TRBD1. CDR1 and CDR2 (germline): SGHRS, YFSETQ. CDR3 size: 16 residues. V was pared by 1 base and J by 6 bases, with 10 bases of the junction left unmatched. The variable domain in full, with the rest retrieved from reference TRBV5-1 and TRBJ1-1, is KAGVTQTPRYLIKTRGQQVTLSCSPISGHRSVSWYQQTPGQGLQFLFEYFSETQRNKGNFPGRFSGRQFSNSRSEMNVSTLELGDSALYLCASSLLTGGVFSEAFFGQGTRLTVV.

The chain is built from TRBV2 and TRBJ2-1; no reliable D call. There are 9 residues in the CDR3. Trimming shortened V by 11 bases and J by 8 bases, and 7 bases separated the two germline ends. From germline, CDR1 is SNHLY and CDR2 FYNNEI. The CDR3 protein is CAGGDEQFF. CDR3 in DNA: TGTGCCGGTGGGGATGAGCAGTTCTTC. The full variable domain, in which reference TRBV2 and TRBJ2-1 provide the parts outside the CDR3, is EPEVTQTPSHQVTQMGQEVILRCVPISNHLYFYWYRQILGQKVEFLVSFYNNEISEKSEIFDDQFSVERPDGSNFTLKIRSTKLEDSAMYFCAGGDEQFFGPGTRLTVL.

The rearrangement uses TRBV6-2 or TRBV6-3 and TRBJ2-7; 8 positions agree with TRBD1. Germline trimming cut 7 bases from V and 3 bases from J; bases unmatched to any gene: 8. Germline CDR1 MNHEY, CDR2 SVGEGT. This CDR3 region has 14 residues. The CDR3 nucleotides read TGTGCCAGCACTCGGACAGGGAGAGGCTACGAGCAGTACTTC. It codes for CASTRTGRGYEQYF.

This clonotype was detected only a few times. The chain joins TRBV5-1 to TRBJ1-2; D not resolved. CDR1 and CDR2 from the germline V gene are SGHRS and YFSETQ. The CDR3 spans 13 residues. The ends were cut back, 4 bases at V and 6 bases at J, with 13 bases in the middle. The CDR3: CASSPSGGHGYTF. In nucleotides, the CDR3 is TGCGCCAGCAGCCCATCGGGCGGGCATGGCTACACCTTC.